This record concerns one T cell receptor (beta chain) sequence. This entry is derived from a study of CD8 T cells in ankylosing spondylitis. The CDR3 covers 13 residues. V lost 4 bases and J lost 7, with 13 bases in between. Germline CDR1 and CDR2: SGHNT and YENEEA. For TCR beta, libraries came from quantitative 5'-RACE with molecular barcodes. TCRdb called the 5' RACE reads again in MiXCR, with one record for every CDR3 protein. The sample yields about 100,000 distinct CDR3 sequences, about 25% seen once. Input material: synovial fluid, either unsorted or a sorted T cell fraction (not recorded which). This TCR derives from a male donor with ankylosing spondylitis. The chain carries TRBV11-3 and TRBJ2-5, with a possible D match to TRBD1 (5 bases). CDR3 DNA sequence: TGTGCCAGCAGCTCTTCGGATAGGGGGACCCAGTACTTC. Residues: CASSSSDRGTQYF.